These 7 T cell receptor gamma chains originate from one sample sequenced in a study of gamma-delta chains in newborns, infants, children. TCRdb re-processed the reads using CATT. Altogether approximately 1,500 gamma-chain clones are present, 68% being singletons, with the ten largest covering less than 30%. The specimen was blood. These receptors came from a child who was a newborn, infant or young child, either healthy, febrile or measles-vaccinated (not recorded which).

The chain carries TRGV9 and TRGJP. The J gene was not available in TCRdb and was assigned here by matching the DNA to germline segments. Trimming cost V 4 bases and J 7 bases; bases outside gene matches: 10. CDR1 is GITISATS, CDR2 ISYDGTV, per germline (reference sequence). This CDR3 has 17 amino acids. The CDR3 region is CALWDHPAELGKKIKVF. CDR3 sequence (DNA): TGTGCCTTGTGGGATCACCCGGCGGAGTTGGGCAAAAAAATCAAGGTATTT.

Remarks on this clone: The sample holds other DNA sequences that translate to the same CDR3. The rearrangement joins TRGV9 to TRGJP. TCRdb is silent on the J gene; assignment here came from matching the DNA to germline. Germline assignment: CDR1 GITISATS and CDR2 ISYDGTV (reference sequence). The length of the CDR3 is 17 residues. V lost 0 bases and J lost 7; bases outside the gene matches: 6. This CDR3 reads CALWEVRVELGKKIKVF. CDR3 bases: TGTGCCTTGTGGGAGGTGCGTGTTGAGTTGGGCAAAAAAATCAAGGTATTT.

The J gene is TRGJP, the V gene TRGV9. No J gene is reported in TCRdb; it was inferred here by comparing the DNA with germline. The V and J ends lost 3 bases and 7 bases, in that order; junction bases with no gene match: 9. The CDR3 has 17 amino acids. Germline values: CDR1 GITISATS, CDR2 ISYDGTV (reference sequence). The CDR3 DNA sequence: TGTGCCTTGTGGGAGTCCTTAGGGGAGTTGGGCAAAAAAATCAAGGTATTT. This sequence encodes CALWESLGELGKKIKVF.

A word on this clone: This specimen includes other DNA sequences encoding the same CDR3. The V call is TRGV9, the J call TRGJP. The J gene was missing in TCRdb and was found by matching the end of the DNA to germline. This CDR3 contains 17 residues. Germline CDR1 GITISATS, CDR2 ISYDGTV (reference sequence). With V trimmed by 1 base and J by 4 bases, 4 bases remained unmatched. The CDR3 region has the DNA TGTGCCTTGTGGGAGGTCCATCAAGAGTTGGGCAAAAAAATCAAGGTATTT. Protein: CALWEVHQELGKKIKVF.

The chain couples TRGV9 to TRGJP. As TCRdb names no J gene, one was assigned here on the basis of a DNA match to germline. CDR3 length equals 18 residues. CDR1 and CDR2 from the germline V gene are GITISATS and ISYDGTV (reference sequence). V lost 0 bases and J lost 4; bases outside the gene matches: 6. CDR3 DNA sequence: TGTGCCTTGTGGGAGGTGCACGGCCAAGAGTTGGGCAAAAAAATCAAGGTATTT. It yields the protein CALWEVHGQELGKKIKVF.

Comment on this clone: The identical CDR3 is also encoded by other nucleotide sequences in the sample. This chain uses TRGV9 with TRGJP. The J gene, not given by TCRdb, was assigned here from a germline match of the nucleotide sequence. J was trimmed by 4 bases and V by 6 bases; bases with no gene match: 3. Germline V gene data show CDR1 as GITISATS and CDR2 as ISYDGTV (reference sequence). This CDR3 is 15 amino acids long. CDR3 amino acids: CALWRQELGKKIKVF. The DNA for the CDR3 is TGTGCCTTGTGGAGACAAGAGTTGGGCAAAAAAATCAAGGTATTT.

This clone was counted only a few times. This chain uses TRGV9 with TRGJP. TCRdb gives no J gene; it was assigned here by matching the DNA to germline. The CDR3 covers 17 residues. Per germline, CDR1 GITISATS and CDR2 ISYDGTV (reference sequence). With 0 bases clipped from V and 7 bases from J, the junction kept 6 bases outside the gene matches. In DNA, the CDR3 is TGTGCCTTGTGGGAGGTGCCGAACGAGTTGGGCAAAAAAATCAAGGTATTT. Encoded protein: CALWEVPNELGKKIKVF.